Below are 2 T cell receptor beta chains sequenced from a single sample in a study of cytomegalovirus exposure and HLA in healthy donors. The PCR ran on 60 Vbeta and 13 Jbeta primers. The method was immunoSEQ multiplex PCR; TCRdb's version includes in-frame clones alone and lacks a portion of them. The sample consists of around 250,000 clones, about nine tenths of them appearing once. The sequencing input was PBMCs. All receptors derive from a girl aged 2 to 9 in good health and CMV-seronegative.

The V call is TRBV18, the J call TRBJ2-5; maybe TRBD2 (5 bases). The V end lost 0 bases, the J end lost 0 bases, and 17 bases lay between the germline ends. Germline assignment: CDR1 KGHSH and CDR2 LQKENI. The CDR3 is made up of 18 amino acids. The CDR3 DNA sequence: TGTGCCAGCTCACCACCGAGGCTGAATAGCGCGTACCAAGAGACCCAGTACTTC. It encodes CASSPPRLNSAYQETQYF. Looking up the rest from reference TRBV18 and TRBJ2-5 gives the full variable domain: NAGVMQNPRHLVRRRGQEARLRCSPMKGHSHVYWYRQLPEEGLKFMVYLQKENIIDESGMPKERFSAEFPKEGPSILRIQQVVRGDSAAYFCASSPPRLNSAYQETQYFGPGTRLLVL.

The rearrangement uses TRBV10-3 and TRBJ1-1, with TRBD1 identical over 9 bases. With 3 bases clipped from V and 4 bases from J, the junction kept 3 bases outside the gene matches. CDR1 and CDR2 from the germline V gene are ENHRY and SYGVKD. This CDR3 is built from 14 residues. For the CDR3, the DNA is TGTGCCATCAGTGAAGACAGGGGGGCCACTGAAGCTTTCTTT. Translated: CAISEDRGATEAFF.